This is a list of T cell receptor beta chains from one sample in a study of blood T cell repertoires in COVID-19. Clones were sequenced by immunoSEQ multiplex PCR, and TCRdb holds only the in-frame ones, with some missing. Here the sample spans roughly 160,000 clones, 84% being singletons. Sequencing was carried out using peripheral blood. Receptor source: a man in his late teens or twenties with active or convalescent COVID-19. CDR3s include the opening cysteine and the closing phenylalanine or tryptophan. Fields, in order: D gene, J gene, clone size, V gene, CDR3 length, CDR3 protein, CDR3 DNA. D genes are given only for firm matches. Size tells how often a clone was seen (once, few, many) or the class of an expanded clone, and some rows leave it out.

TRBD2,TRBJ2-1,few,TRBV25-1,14,CASRSTSAYNEQFF,TGTGCCAGCAGGTCGACTAGCGCCTACAATGAGCAGTTCTTC
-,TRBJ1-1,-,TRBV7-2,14,CASSLRSGNTEAFF,TGTGCCAGCAGCTTAAGGTCGGGGAACACTGAAGCTTTCTTT
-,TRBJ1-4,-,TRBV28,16,CASSLLGSSTNEKLFF,TGTGCCAGCAGTTTATTAGGGAGTTCAACTAATGAAAAACTGTTTTTT
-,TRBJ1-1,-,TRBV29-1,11,CSVDQGIEAFF,TGCAGCGTTGACCAGGGAATTGAAGCTTTCTTT
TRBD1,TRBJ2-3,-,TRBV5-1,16,CASSFTPGQSTDTQYF,TGCGCCAGCAGCTTTACGCCGGGACAGTCAACAGATACGCAGTATTTT
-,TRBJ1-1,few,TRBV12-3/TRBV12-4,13,CASSPAGFTEAFF,TGTGCCAGCAGCCCCGCAGGGTTCACTGAAGCTTTCTTT
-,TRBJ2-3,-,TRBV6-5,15,CASRLDQEAADTQYF,TGTGCCAGCAGACTGGACCAGGAGGCGGCAGATACGCAGTATTTT
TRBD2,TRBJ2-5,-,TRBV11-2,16,CASSLSPGRGKETQYF,TGTGCCAGCAGCTTATCCCCTGGGCGGGGGAAAGAGACCCAGTACTTC
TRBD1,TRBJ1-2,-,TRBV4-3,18,CASSQDYQGARDNYGYTF,TGCGCCAGCAGCCAAGATTACCAGGGGGCGAGGGACAACTATGGCTACACCTTC
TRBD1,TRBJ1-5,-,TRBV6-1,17,CASSAGTGWIGNQPQHF,TGTGCCAGCAGTGCCGGGACAGGGTGGATTGGCAATCAGCCCCAGCATTTT
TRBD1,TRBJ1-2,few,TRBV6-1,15,CASSEGQGLSYGYTF,TGTGCCAGCAGTGAAGGACAGGGACTGAGCTATGGCTACACCTTC
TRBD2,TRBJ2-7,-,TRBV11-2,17,CASSLDRPAGGTYEQYF,TGTGCCAGCAGCTTAGATCGCCCGGCGGGGGGGACCTACGAGCAGTACTTC
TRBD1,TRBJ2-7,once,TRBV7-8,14,CASSPGTGDYEQYF,TGTGCCAGCAGCCCGGGGACAGGCGACTACGAGCAGTACTTC
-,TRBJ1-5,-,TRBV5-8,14,CASSLPGVDQPQHF,TGTGCCAGCAGCTTGCCGGGGGTCGATCAGCCCCAGCATTTT
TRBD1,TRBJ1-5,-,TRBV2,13,CASKSDRAQPQHF,TGTGCCAGCAAATCCGACAGGGCCCAGCCCCAGCATTTT
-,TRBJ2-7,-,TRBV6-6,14,CASSPGTWSQGQYF,TGTGCCAGCAGTCCCGGGACATGGTCGCAGGGGCAGTACTTC
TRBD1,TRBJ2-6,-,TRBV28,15,CASSPDRAGANVLTF,TGTGCCAGCAGCCCCGACAGGGCTGGGGCCAACGTCCTGACTTTC
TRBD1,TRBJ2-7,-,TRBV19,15,CASSDPGQGFYEQYF,TGTGCCAGTAGTGACCCGGGACAGGGATTTTACGAGCAGTACTTC
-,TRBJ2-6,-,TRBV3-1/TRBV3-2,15,CASSSRVIGANVLTF,TGTGCCAGCAGCTCCCGGGTTATTGGGGCCAACGTCCTGACTTTC
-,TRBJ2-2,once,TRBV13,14,CASSWGVRTGELFF,TGTGCCAGCAGCTGGGGAGTGCGGACCGGGGAGCTGTTTTTT
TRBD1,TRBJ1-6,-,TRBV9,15,CASSISTGGNTPLHF,TGTGCCAGCAGCATCTCGACAGGGGGTAACACACCCCTCCACTTT
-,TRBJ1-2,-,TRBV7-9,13,CASSLKLAGGYTF,TGTGCCAGCAGCTTAAAACTTGCGGGTGGCTACACCTTC
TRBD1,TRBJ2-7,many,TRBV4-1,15,CASSPGTANSYEQYF,TGCGCCAGCAGCCCTGGGACAGCGAACTCCTACGAGCAGTACTTC
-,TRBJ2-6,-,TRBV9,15,CASSVLASGANVLTF,TGTGCCAGCAGCGTACTGGCTTCTGGGGCCAACGTCCTGACTTTC
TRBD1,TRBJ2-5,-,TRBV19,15,CASSPATGVVETQYF,TGTGCCAGTAGTCCCGCGACAGGGGTGGTGGAGACCCAGTACTTC
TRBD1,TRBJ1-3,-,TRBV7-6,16,CASSLGTGSSGNTIYF,TGTGCCAGCAGCTTGGGGACAGGAAGCTCTGGAAACACCATATATTTT
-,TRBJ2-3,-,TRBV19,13,CASSVVITDTQYF,TGTGCCAGTAGTGTCGTAATCACAGATACGCAGTATTTT
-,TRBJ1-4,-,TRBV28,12,CASRGHNEKLFF,TGTGCCAGCAGGGGACATAATGAAAAACTGTTTTTT
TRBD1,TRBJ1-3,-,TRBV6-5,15,CASRARDSPGNTIYF,TGTGCCAGCAGAGCTCGGGACAGTCCTGGAAACACCATATATTTT
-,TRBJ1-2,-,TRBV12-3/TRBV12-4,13,CASSSGINYGYTF,TGTGCCAGCAGTTCAGGGATTAACTATGGCTACACCTTC
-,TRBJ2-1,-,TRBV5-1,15,CASSFGQLSYNEQFF,TGCGCCAGCAGCTTTGGACAGCTCTCCTACAATGAGCAGTTCTTC
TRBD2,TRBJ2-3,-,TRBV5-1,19,CASSLRLAGGNLLGDTQYF,TGCGCCAGCAGCTTGCGGCTAGCGGGGGGGAATCTTCTGGGAGATACGCAGTATTTT
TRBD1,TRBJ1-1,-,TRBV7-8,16,CASSWTGTQRDTEAFF,TGTGCCAGCAGCTGGACAGGGACCCAGCGGGACACTGAAGCTTTCTTT
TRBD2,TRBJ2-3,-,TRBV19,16,CASSNLAEDPANTQYF,TGTGCCAGTAGTAATCTAGCGGAGGACCCCGCGAATACGCAGTATTTT
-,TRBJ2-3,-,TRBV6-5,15,CASSYAGAVADTQYF,TGTGCCAGCAGTTACGCGGGGGCCGTGGCAGATACGCAGTATTTT
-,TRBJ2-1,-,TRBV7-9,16,CASSLQWGSTRVEQFF,TGTGCCAGCAGCTTACAGTGGGGCTCGACTCGGGTTGAGCAGTTCTTC
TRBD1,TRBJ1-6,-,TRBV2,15,CASRGQGVYNSPLHF,TGTGCCAGCAGGGGACAGGGAGTTTACAATTCACCCCTCCACTTT
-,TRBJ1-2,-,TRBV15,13,CATSRVPSGGYTF,TGTGCCACCAGCAGAGTGCCTAGTGGTGGCTACACCTTC
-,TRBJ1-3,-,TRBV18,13,CASSQGSGNTIYF,TGTGCCAGCTCACAGGGGTCCGGAAACACCATATATTTT
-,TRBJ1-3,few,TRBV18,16,CASSRTATYSGNTIYF,TGTGCCAGCTCAAGGACAGCGACCTACTCTGGAAACACCATATATTTT
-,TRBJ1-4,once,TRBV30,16,CAWSVRGSRGDKKLFF,TGTGCCTGGAGTGTAAGGGGAAGCCGCGGGGATAAAAAACTGTTTTTT
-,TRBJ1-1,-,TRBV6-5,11,CASKRNTEAFF,TGTGCCAGCAAGCGGAACACTGAAGCTTTCTTT
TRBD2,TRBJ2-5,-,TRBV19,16,CASSFGAGGFRETQYF,TGTGCCAGTAGTTTCGGGGCGGGAGGTTTTCGAGAGACCCAGTACTTC
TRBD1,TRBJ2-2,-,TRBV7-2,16,CASSLGGQGRTGELFF,TGTGCCAGCAGCTTAGGGGGACAGGGGCGGACCGGGGAGCTGTTTTTT
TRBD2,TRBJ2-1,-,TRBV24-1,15,CATSAPRGGINEQFF,TGTGCCACCAGTGCACCCCGGGGGGGGATTAATGAGCAGTTCTTC
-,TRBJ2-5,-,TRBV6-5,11,CASSPRETQYF,TGTGCCAGCAGTCCTCGGGAGACCCAGTACTTC
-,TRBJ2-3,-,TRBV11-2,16,CASSLRGVLTTDTQYF,TGTGCCAGCAGCTTAAGGGGCGTTTTGACCACAGATACGCAGTATTTT
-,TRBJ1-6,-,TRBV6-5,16,CASSYLGRGENSPLHF,TGTGCCAGCAGTTACCTAGGCAGGGGAGAGAATTCACCCCTCCACTTT
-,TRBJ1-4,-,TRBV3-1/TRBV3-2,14,CASSRTGMDEKLFF,TGTGCCAGCAGCCGTACAGGGATGGACGAAAAACTGTTTTTT
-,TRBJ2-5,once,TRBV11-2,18,CASSLVALGGGSQETQYF,TGTGCCAGCAGCTTAGTGGCCTTAGGGGGGGGTTCACAAGAGACCCAGTACTTC
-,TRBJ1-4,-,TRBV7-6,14,CASSLGATNEKLFF,TGTGCCAGCAGCTTAGGAGCAACTAATGAAAAACTGTTTTTT
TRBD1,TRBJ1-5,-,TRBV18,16,CASSLTGNNGNQPQHF,TGTGCCAGCTCGTTGACAGGGAATAATGGCAATCAGCCCCAGCATTTT
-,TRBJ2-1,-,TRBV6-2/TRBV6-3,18,CASSYRTTFGEVYNEQFF,TGTGCCAGCAGTTACCGTACTACTTTCGGGGAGGTTTACAATGAGCAGTTCTTC
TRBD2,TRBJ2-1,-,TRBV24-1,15,CATSDRGTSGNEQFF,TGTGCCACCAGTGATCGAGGGACTAGCGGCAATGAGCAGTTCTTC
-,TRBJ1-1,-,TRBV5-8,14,CASSLGSWNTEAFF,TGTGCCAGCAGCCTGGGCAGTTGGAACACTGAAGCTTTCTTT
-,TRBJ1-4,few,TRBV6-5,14,CASSQVYTNEKLFF,TGTGCCAGCAGTCAGGTGTACACTAATGAAAAACTGTTTTTT
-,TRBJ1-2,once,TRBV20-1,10,CSAPDYGYTF,TGCAGTGCACCGGACTATGGCTACACCTTC
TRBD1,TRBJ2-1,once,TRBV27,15,CASSSRTGTYNEQFF,TGTGCCAGCAGTAGCCGGACAGGGACCTACAATGAGCAGTTCTTC
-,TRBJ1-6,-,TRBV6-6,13,CAAGSSYNSPLHF,TGTGCCGCTGGGAGCTCCTATAATTCACCCCTCCACTTT
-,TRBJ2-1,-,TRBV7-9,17,CASSLALIRDFPGEQFF,TGTGCCAGCAGCTTAGCCCTTATCCGGGACTTTCCCGGTGAGCAGTTCTTC